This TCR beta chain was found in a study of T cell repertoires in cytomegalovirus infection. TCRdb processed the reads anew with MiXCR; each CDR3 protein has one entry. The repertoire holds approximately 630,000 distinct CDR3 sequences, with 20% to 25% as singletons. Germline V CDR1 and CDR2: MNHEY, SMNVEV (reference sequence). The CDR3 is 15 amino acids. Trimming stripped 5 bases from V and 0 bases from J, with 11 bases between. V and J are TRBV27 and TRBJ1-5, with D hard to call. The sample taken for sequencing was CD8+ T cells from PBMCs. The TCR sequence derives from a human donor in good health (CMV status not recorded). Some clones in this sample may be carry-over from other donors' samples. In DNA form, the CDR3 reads TGTGCCAGCAGTAACTCGACATTTAGCAATCAGCCCCAGCATTTT. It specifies CASSNSTFSNQPQHF.